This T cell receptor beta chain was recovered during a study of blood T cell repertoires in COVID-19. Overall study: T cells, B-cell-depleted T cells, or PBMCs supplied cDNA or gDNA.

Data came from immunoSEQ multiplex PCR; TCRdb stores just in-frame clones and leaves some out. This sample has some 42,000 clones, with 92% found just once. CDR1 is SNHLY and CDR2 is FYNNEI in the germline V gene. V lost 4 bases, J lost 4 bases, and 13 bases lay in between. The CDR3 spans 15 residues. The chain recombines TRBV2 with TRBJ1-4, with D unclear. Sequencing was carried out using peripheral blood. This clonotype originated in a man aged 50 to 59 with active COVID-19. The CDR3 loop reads CASSVESAGNEKLFF. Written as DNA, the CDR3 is TGTGCCAGCAGTGTAGAGAGCGCCGGTAATGAAAAACTGTTTTTT.